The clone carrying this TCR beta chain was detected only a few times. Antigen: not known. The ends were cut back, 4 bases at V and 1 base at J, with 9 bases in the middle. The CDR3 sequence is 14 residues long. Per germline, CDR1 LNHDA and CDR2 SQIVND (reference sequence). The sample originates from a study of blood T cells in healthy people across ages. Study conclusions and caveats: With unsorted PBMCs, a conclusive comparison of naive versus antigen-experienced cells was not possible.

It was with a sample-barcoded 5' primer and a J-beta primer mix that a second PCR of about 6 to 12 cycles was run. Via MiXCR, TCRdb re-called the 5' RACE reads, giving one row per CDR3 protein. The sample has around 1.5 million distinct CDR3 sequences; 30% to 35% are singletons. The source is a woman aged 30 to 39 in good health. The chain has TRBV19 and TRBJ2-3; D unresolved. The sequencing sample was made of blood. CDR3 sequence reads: CASSRRSGTDTQYF. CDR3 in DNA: TGTGCCAGTAGTAGGAGATCAGGCACAGATACGCAGTATTTT.